This TCR beta chain was captured by sequencing in a study of cytomegalovirus exposure and HLA in healthy donors. Background on the study: A subsequent analysis stated that the 120 or so validation repertoires were run on the same platform as the 600 to 750 first-cohort repertoires.

On this clone itself: Its antigen remains unidentified.

Libraries were prepared by immunoSEQ multiplex PCR; TCRdb keeps only in-frame clonotypes and omits some of them. The top ten clones hold 4.5% to 5.5% of a sample with around 140,000 clones, 87% of them seen once. Study-wide results and limits: There were a few CMV-associated chains whose specificity for CMV antigens was confirmed in vitro. Investigators reported some 150 TCR beta chains as tied to cytomegalovirus.

The study drew the donors from its roughly 130-subject validation cohort, separate from the approximately 700-subject first cohort. The origin of this receptor is a man aged 18 to 29 in good health and CMV-seropositive. The sequencing input was PBMCs.

CDR3: CASSSTGGDSPLHF. The CDR3 nucleotides read TGTGCCAGCAGCTCTACAGGGGGCGATTCACCCCTCCACTTT. The chain combines TRBV6-5 with TRBJ1-6, with 9 positions matching TRBD1. V was clipped by 6 bases and J by 8 bases; unmatched bases: 5. Per the germline V gene, CDR1 is MNHEY and CDR2 is SVGAGI. The CDR3 runs to 14 residues.